The source of this T cell receptor (beta chain) is a study of blood T cell repertoires in COVID-19. Overall study: The study drew acute and convalescent COVID-19 samples from the United States, Italy and Spain. The cDNA or gDNA used as material had been derived from T cells, B-cell-depleted T cells, or PBMCs.

Seattle researchers signed up patients amid active infection and tracked them longitudinally. Per the original data handling: Nucleated cell counts were estimated from reference gene primer amplification. Using immunoSEQ multiplex PCR, the repertoire was profiled, and TCRdb retains in-frame clones only, with some absent. For V, J and clone size, that table is used; D and trimming come from the DNA. The table lists some 220,000 clones, 85% of them singletons. The source of this sequence is a woman aged 65 to 85 with COVID-19, enrolled during active disease. Sequencing input: peripheral blood.

Here the CDR3 DNA reads TGTGCCAGCAGCCCCCCGGGACAGGGGGCAAATTCACCCCTCCACTTT. This translates into CASSPPGQGANSPLHF. The gene calls are TRBV5-4 and TRBJ1-6, with 12 positions matching TRBD1. V lost 4 bases and J lost 7; bases outside the gene matches: 6. This CDR3 region has 16 residues. Germline-derived CDR1 and CDR2 are SGHNT and YYREEE (reference sequence).